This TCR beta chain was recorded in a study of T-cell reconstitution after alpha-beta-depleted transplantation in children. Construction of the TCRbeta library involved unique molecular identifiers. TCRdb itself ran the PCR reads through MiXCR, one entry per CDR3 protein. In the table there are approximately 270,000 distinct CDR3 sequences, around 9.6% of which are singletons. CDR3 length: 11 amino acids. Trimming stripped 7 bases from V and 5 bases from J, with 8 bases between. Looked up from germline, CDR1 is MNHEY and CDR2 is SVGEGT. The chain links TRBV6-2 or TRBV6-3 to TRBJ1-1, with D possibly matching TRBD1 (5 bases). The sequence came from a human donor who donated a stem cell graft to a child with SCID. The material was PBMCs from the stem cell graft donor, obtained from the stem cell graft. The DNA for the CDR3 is TGTGCCAGCAAGGGGACGACTGAAGCTTTCTTT. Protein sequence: CASKGTTEAFF.